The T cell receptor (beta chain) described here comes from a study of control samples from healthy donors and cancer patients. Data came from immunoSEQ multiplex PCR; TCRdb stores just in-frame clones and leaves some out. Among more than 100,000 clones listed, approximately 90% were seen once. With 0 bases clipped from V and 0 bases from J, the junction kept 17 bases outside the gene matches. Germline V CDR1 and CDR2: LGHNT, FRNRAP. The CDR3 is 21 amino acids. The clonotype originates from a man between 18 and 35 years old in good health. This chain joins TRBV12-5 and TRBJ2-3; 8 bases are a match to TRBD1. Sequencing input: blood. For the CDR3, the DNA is TGTGCTAGTGGTTTGGTACAACGGGGGACAGGAGATGGGTCTAGCACAGATACGCAGTATTTT. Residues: CASGLVQRGTGDGSSTDTQYF.